This T cell receptor beta chain was sequenced in a study of beta chain features in type 1 diabetes. Notes on the study in general: Shorter TCRB CDR3s, moderately but significantly so, marked every one of the four CD4+ subsets in Type 1 diabetes patients. Overrepresentation of cells with high TCR expression could result from cDNA sequencing. Individuals with type 1 diabetes displayed fewer insertions and more deletions at VDJ junctions.

The study reverse transcribed the entire isolated RNA, so it sequenced expressed TCRB transcripts. TCRdb's table, derived via immunoSEQ multiplex PCR, lists solely in-frame clones and lacks some. The sample lists 900,000 or so clones; about a sixth were seen once. The trim removed 6 bases at V and 1 base at J, leaving 24 bases unmatched. This CDR3 has 22 amino acids. Every participating donor gave one draw, a heparinised blood sample averaging about 100 mL. This clone was counted only a few times. Antigen specificity is unknown. The TCR comes from a woman between 18 and 29 years old in good health. Sequenced: naive CD4+ T cells from blood. The chain carries TRBV6-7 and TRBJ2-4, with TRBD2 identical over 10 bases. TRBV6-7 is an ORF; its function is uncertain. The chain's CDR3 is CASSGRLSRSGRAPQAKNIQYF. In DNA form, the CDR3 reads TGTGCCAGCAGCGGTCGGCTAAGCCGAAGCGGGAGGGCCCCTCAGGCCAAAAACATTCAGTACTTC.